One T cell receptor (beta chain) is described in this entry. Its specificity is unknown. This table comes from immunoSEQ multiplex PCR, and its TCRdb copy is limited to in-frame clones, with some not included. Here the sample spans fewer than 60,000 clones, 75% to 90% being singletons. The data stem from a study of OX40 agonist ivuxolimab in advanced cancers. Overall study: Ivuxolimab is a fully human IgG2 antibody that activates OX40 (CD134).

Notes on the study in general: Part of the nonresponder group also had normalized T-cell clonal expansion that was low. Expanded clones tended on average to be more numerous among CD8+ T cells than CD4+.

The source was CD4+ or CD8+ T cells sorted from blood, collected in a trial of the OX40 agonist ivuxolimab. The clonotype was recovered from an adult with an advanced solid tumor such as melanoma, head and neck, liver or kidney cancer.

The CDR3 reads CASGVLAGGLTGELFF. The DNA for the CDR3 is TGTGCCAGCGGTGTACTAGCGGGGGGCCTCACCGGGGAGCTGTTTTTT. V and J are TRBV27 and TRBJ2-2; 12 bases line up with TRBD2. Germline CDR1 and CDR2: MNHEY and SMNVEV (reference sequence). CDR3 length equals 16 residues. The ends lost 8 bases at V and 4 bases at J; junction bases unmatched: 8.